These T cell receptor beta chains were read from a single sample in a study of shared clonotypes between healthy human individuals. Generated by immunoSEQ multiplex PCR, the TCRdb table keeps only in-frame clones and is missing some. The sample holds nearly 500,000 clones, about three quarters seen once. Sequenced input: PBMCs. The receptor source for this set is a woman aged 40 to 50 in good health. Some clones in this sample may be carry-over from other donors' samples. Both conserved end residues are trimmed from each CDR3. D genes are given only for firm matches.

v_call: TRBV19; d_call: -; cdr3_aa: ASSIRVGYTEAF
v_call: TRBV6-5; d_call: -; cdr3_aa: ASSSNTAGSTEAF
v_call: TRBV28; d_call: -; cdr3_aa: ASSLRRGEKLF
v_call: TRBV11-2; d_call: TRBD1; cdr3_aa: ASSVLGQGVYGYT
v_call: TRBV7-9; d_call: -; cdr3_aa: ASSPGGNHYEQY
v_call: TRBV28; d_call: -; cdr3_aa: ASSLRLTYEQY
v_call: TRBV18; d_call: TRBD2; cdr3_aa: ASSPRLADYNEQF
v_call: TRBV19; d_call: -; cdr3_aa: ASSIAHTGELF
v_call: TRBV11-1; d_call: -; cdr3_aa: ASSPRGGWSLEQF
v_call: TRBV4-1; d_call: -; cdr3_aa: ASSHLPTDSQNEQF
v_call: TRBV5-4; d_call: -; cdr3_aa: ASSLSGSKGAAKNIQY
v_call: TRBV30; d_call: TRBD1; cdr3_aa: AWGQRTGKGPQH
v_call: TRBV5-6; d_call: -; cdr3_aa: ASSLRQSKGYGYT
v_call: TRBV6-6; d_call: TRBD1; cdr3_aa: ASSRGQEYGYT
v_call: TRBV4-2; d_call: -; cdr3_aa: ASSQSLGGEQF
v_call: TRBV4-3; d_call: -; cdr3_aa: ASSQGGGSTDTQY
v_call: TRBV10-3; d_call: -; cdr3_aa: AISERGSGDQPQH
v_call: TRBV6-1; d_call: -; cdr3_aa: ASSDPPIKQY
v_call: TRBV5-1; d_call: -; cdr3_aa: ASGTASNTGELF
v_call: TRBV5-1; d_call: -; cdr3_aa: ASSLLAREQY
v_call: TRBV7-9; d_call: -; cdr3_aa: ASAQAGAFYEQY
v_call: TRBV28; d_call: TRBD1; cdr3_aa: ASSLPGTVENLF
v_call: TRBV27; d_call: TRBD2; cdr3_aa: ASRQTSGSYNEQF
v_call: TRBV7-3; d_call: TRBD1; cdr3_aa: ASSLAGGPGELF
v_call: TRBV4-2; d_call: -; cdr3_aa: ASSQDLAGNQPQH
v_call: TRBV4-1; d_call: -; cdr3_aa: ASSQDRMRNSPLH
v_call: TRBV10-1; d_call: TRBD1; cdr3_aa: ASISGQGDTEAF
v_call: TRBV4-2; d_call: TRBD1; cdr3_aa: ASSQYGQGGETQY
v_call: TRBV7-9; d_call: -; cdr3_aa: ASRVGQSTGELF
v_call: TRBV30; d_call: TRBD2; cdr3_aa: ACSGSTPYNEQF
v_call: TRBV7-9; d_call: TRBD1; cdr3_aa: ASSPGTGGYQPQH
v_call: TRBV29-1; d_call: -; cdr3_aa: SVEVRADTQY
v_call: TRBV7-2; d_call: -; cdr3_aa: ASSLEAMDTNYGYT
v_call: TRBV30; d_call: -; cdr3_aa: AWSVSGAQPQH
v_call: TRBV10-3; d_call: TRBD1; cdr3_aa: AISRQGLNTGELF
v_call: TRBV6-6; d_call: -; cdr3_aa: TSSYGDSFFTDTQY
v_call: TRBV15; d_call: TRBD1; cdr3_aa: ATSPRQGEAF
v_call: TRBV25-1; d_call: -; cdr3_aa: ASSVSGANVLT
v_call: TRBV11-2; d_call: TRBD1; cdr3_aa: ASSTDRGRIGELF
v_call: TRBV11-1; d_call: -; cdr3_aa: ASSPRWRAEAF
v_call: TRBV7-9; d_call: -; cdr3_aa: ASRRDLNSPLH
v_call: TRBV18; d_call: TRBD2; cdr3_aa: ASSHGLAGFPKGEQF
v_call: TRBV10-3; d_call: TRBD1; cdr3_aa: AISAGGGETQY
v_call: TRBV27; d_call: -; cdr3_aa: ASSHGQTRGYGYT
v_call: TRBV7-2; d_call: -; cdr3_aa: ASSTVYNEQF
v_call: TRBV6-5; d_call: TRBD2; cdr3_aa: ASSYLSGGRKDTQY
v_call: TRBV6-5; d_call: TRBD1; cdr3_aa: ASRPHGTGSYEQY
v_call: TRBV28; d_call: TRBD2; cdr3_aa: ASLGTSGTHEQY
v_call: TRBV7-9; d_call: -; cdr3_aa: ASERRLNTGELF
v_call: TRBV5-5; d_call: -; cdr3_aa: ASSLEGLEVVEQY
v_call: TRBV6-6; d_call: TRBD1; cdr3_aa: ASSYSGQGAINEQY
v_call: TRBV1; d_call: -; cdr3_aa: TSSQGLAGNQETQY
v_call: TRBV25-1; d_call: -; cdr3_aa: ASSPTTGWDEKLF
v_call: TRBV5-1; d_call: -; cdr3_aa: ASSLTGFSYGYT
v_call: TRBV27; d_call: TRBD2; cdr3_aa: ASSWTSGSGYEQY
v_call: TRBV5-1; d_call: -; cdr3_aa: ASSLSGEETQY
v_call: TRBV7-9; d_call: -; cdr3_aa: AAAGRRDYEQY
v_call: TRBV27; d_call: TRBD2; cdr3_aa: ASSLSNTGLVLYTQY
v_call: TRBV11-3; d_call: -; cdr3_aa: ASSLDVGVYNEQF
v_call: TRBV5-7; d_call: -; cdr3_aa: ASSLFLARGLADTQY